These T cell receptor beta chains were read from a single sample in a study of T cell repertoires in cytomegalovirus infection. TCRdb processed the reads anew with MiXCR; each CDR3 protein has one entry. The repertoire holds approximately 150,000 distinct CDR3 sequences, with about a fifth as singletons. The antigens of these receptors remain unknown. The sequencing here drew on CD8+ T cells from cultured PBMCs, taken from culture after CMV antigen stimulation. Every receptor here comes from a human donor in good health (CMV status not recorded). Some clones in this sample may be carry-over from other donors' samples. Each CDR3 is given with its conserved first and last residue.

V	length	J	CDR3
TRBV14	14	TRBJ2-3	CASSQDLPRDTQYF
TRBV7-9	14	TRBJ2-1	CASHRDSNHNEQFF
TRBV5-5	15	TRBJ1-1	CASSSRNRLNTEAFF
TRBV7-2	12	TRBJ1-1	CASRVDPGEAFF
TRBV30	16	TRBJ1-1	CAWSIGQGFMNTEAFF
TRBV28	14	TRBJ1-3	CASSRVGSGNTIYF
TRBV7-2	15	TRBJ2-7	CASSLARAGTYEQYF
TRBV12-3/TRBV12-4	15	TRBJ2-7	CASSWTPTSSYEQYF
TRBV7-9	13	TRBJ2-7	CASSYPLGDEQYF
TRBV5-4	13	TRBJ2-5	CASSRGPNQAQYF
TRBV6-1	14	TRBJ2-5	CASRTGTVQETQYF
TRBV7-6	14	TRBJ2-1	CASSLGGHYNEQFF
TRBV6-1	15	TRBJ1-3	CASSEKPGTGNTIYF
TRBV4-1	17	TRBJ2-5	CASSHDGTGKSQETQYF
TRBV7-2	14	TRBJ1-4	CASSGTVTNEKLFF
TRBV4-1	13	TRBJ1-1	CASSLVQRPEAFF
TRBV4-3	16	TRBJ1-4	CASSPGDSATNEKLFF
TRBV7-9	16	TRBJ2-2	CASSGRTETNTGELFF
TRBV7-9	14	TRBJ1-4	CASSGGPQSEKLFF
TRBV2	16	TRBJ2-7	CASKPTSGRSTYEQYF
TRBV7-8	15	TRBJ1-1	CASSPTGQGRSEAFF
TRBV7-9	17	TRBJ1-2	CASSLAHTDQGDGGYTF
TRBV11-2	14	TRBJ2-7	CASRIPGAIYEQYF
TRBV7-8	12	TRBJ2-1	CASSPPSGEQFF
TRBV4-1	17	TRBJ1-1	CASRLMTREQGDTEAFF
TRBV2	12	TRBJ2-7	CASMTGDYEQYF
TRBV27	15	TRBJ1-5	CASSLFVGGNQPQHF
TRBV6-5	16	TRBJ2-1	CASSYLDGLTYNEQFF
TRBV5-6	17	TRBJ2-3	CASSLGGRSVSTDTQYF
TRBV7-9	15	TRBJ2-5	CASSPPDTPQETQYF
TRBV7-6	21	TRBJ2-2	CASSLVPQWDTLSYNTGELFF
TRBV4-2	18	TRBJ1-2	CASSQRRNTGTRDYGYTF
TRBV28	13	TRBJ1-2	CASSLMVSSGYTF
TRBV7-2	14	TRBJ1-1	CASSFGTGPLEAFF
TRBV7-8	16	TRBJ2-1	CASSSYGRGTYNEQFF
TRBV6-2/TRBV6-3	15	TRBJ1-5	CASSSFGQGYQPQHF
TRBV27	16	TRBJ1-6	CASSSTGMVSGSPLHF
TRBV7-2	15	TRBJ1-5	CASSSTGYSNQPQHF
TRBV7-2	16	TRBJ2-4	CASSLRTGIHKNIQYF
TRBV4-3	16	TRBJ2-1	CASSPSGAPLGNEQFF
TRBV12-3/TRBV12-4	14	TRBJ2-7	CASSWGGLSYEQYF
TRBV28	17	TRBJ2-1	CASTQSRRASANNEQFF
TRBV5-1	17	TRBJ2-5	CASSFMGDRGPRETQYF
TRBV10-2	13	TRBJ1-1	CASSRGDRDEAFF
TRBV7-2	13	TRBJ2-7	CASSPLYASEQYF
TRBV12-3/TRBV12-4	14	TRBJ1-5	CASSFTDSNQPQHF
TRBV4-3	17	TRBJ2-1	CASSPAGTGTGRNEQFF
TRBV20-1	15	TRBJ2-5	CSARDLRGNQETQYF
TRBV5-6	13	TRBJ1-5	CASKRQGNQPQHF
TRBV27	14	TRBJ1-5	CASSFGRNNQPQHF
TRBV12-3/TRBV12-4	13	TRBJ2-1	CASTPRTDNEQFF
TRBV4-2	18	TRBJ2-3	CASSQGVNRDWSTDTQYF
TRBV7-4	14	TRBJ2-1	CASSLDPGSHEQFF